Sequencing of this T cell receptor beta chain was carried out in a study of blood T cell repertoires in COVID-19. Study at large: T cells, B-cell-depleted T cells, or PBMCs supplied cDNA or gDNA.

V lost 4 bases, J lost 2 bases, and 12 bases lay in between. The germline V gene has CDR1 MNHEY and CDR2 SVGEGT. The CDR3 runs to 14 residues. Original handling: From reference gene primer amplification, estimates of nucleated cell counts were derived. Clones were sequenced by immunoSEQ multiplex PCR, and TCRdb holds only the in-frame ones, with some missing. The V and J calls and the clone size are those of that table, but D and trimming were determined from the DNA. The table lists around 170,000 clones, approximately 86% of them singletons. Patients in Seattle were enrolled during active infection, then followed longitudinally.

The sample comprised peripheral blood. This receptor was identified in a man aged 55 to 70 with COVID-19, enrolled during active disease. This chain connects TRBV6-2 or TRBV6-3 to TRBJ2-7; D possibly corresponds to TRBD1 (5 bases). The CDR3 here is CASSSYQGTYEQYF. In nucleotides, the CDR3 is TGTGCCAGCAGTTCATATCAGGGAACCTACGAGCAGTACTTC.